This T cell receptor beta chain was found in a study of human T cells and chemical hapten exposure. Time point in this sample: healthy volunteer bleed at 6 weeks. Unfractionated whole blood served as the source for total RNA extraction. Study results and limitations: No alteration of TCRs above 1 in 1000 frequency was seen with DPC sensitization.

This clonotype was observed many times. Its specificity is unknown. TCRdb reprocessed the RACE reads via MiXCR and lists one record per CDR3 protein. Here the sample spans 35,000 to 55,000 distinct CDR3 sequences, around 4% being singletons. The CDR3 has 14 residues. Germline V gene sequence: CDR1 SSHAT, CDR2 FNYEAQ (reference sequence). V lost 5 bases to trimming and J lost 12 bases; unmatched junction nucleotides: 8. The receptor comes from a human donor in good health. Some clones in this sample may be carry-over from other donors' samples. The V call is TRBV7-7, the J call TRBJ2-1; the match to TRBD1 covers 12 bases. The sample comprised whole blood. The CDR3 here is CASSPGTGGRGQFF. CDR3 DNA sequence: TGTGCCAGCAGCCCCGGGACAGGGGGCAGGGGGCAGTTCTTC.